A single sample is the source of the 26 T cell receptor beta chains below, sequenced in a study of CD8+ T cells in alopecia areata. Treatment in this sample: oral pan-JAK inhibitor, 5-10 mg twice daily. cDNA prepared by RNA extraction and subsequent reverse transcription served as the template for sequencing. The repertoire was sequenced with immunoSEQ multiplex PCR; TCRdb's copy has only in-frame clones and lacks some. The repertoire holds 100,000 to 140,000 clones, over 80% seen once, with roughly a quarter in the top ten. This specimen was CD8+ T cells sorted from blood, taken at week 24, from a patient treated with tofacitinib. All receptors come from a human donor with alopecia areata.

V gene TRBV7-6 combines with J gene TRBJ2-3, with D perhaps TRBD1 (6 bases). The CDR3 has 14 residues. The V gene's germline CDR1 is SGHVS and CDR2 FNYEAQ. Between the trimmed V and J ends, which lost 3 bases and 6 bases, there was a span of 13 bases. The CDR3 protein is CASSFYRVGDTQYF. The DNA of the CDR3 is TGTGCCAGCAGCTTTTACAGGGTCGGCGATACGCAGTATTTT.

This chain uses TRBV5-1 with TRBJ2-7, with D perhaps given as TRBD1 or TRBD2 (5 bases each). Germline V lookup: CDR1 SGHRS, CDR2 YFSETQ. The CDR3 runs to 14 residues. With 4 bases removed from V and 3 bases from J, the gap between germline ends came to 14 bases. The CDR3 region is CASSPGTAHYEQYF. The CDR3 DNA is TGCGCCAGCAGCCCCGGGACGGCCCACTACGAGCAGTACTTC.

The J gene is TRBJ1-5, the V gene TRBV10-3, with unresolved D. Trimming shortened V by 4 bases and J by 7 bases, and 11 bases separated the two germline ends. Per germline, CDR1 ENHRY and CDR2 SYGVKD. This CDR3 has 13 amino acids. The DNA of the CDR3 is TGTGCCATCAGTGGAGGGAGCTTCCAGCCCCAGCATTTT. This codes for CAISGGSFQPQHF.

CDR3 nucleotide sequence: TGTGCCAGCAGCTCCTTTAACGGGGCGCGAGGAGTCACTGAAGCTTTCTTT. It is translated as CASSSFNGARGVTEAFF. J is TRBJ1-1 and V is TRBV25-1, with a possible D match to TRBD1 (5 bases). Trimming shortened V by 6 bases and J by 4 bases, and 24 bases separated the two germline ends. The CDR3 contains 17 residues. Germline lookup yields CDR1 MGHDK and CDR2 SYGVNS.

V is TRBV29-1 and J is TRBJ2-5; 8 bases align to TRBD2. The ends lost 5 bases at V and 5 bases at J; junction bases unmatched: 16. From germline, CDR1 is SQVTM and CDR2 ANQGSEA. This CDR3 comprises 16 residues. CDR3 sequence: CSVFFVGGAFLETQYF. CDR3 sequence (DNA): TGCAGCGTTTTTTTTGTCGGGGGGGCCTTTTTGGAGACCCAGTACTTC.

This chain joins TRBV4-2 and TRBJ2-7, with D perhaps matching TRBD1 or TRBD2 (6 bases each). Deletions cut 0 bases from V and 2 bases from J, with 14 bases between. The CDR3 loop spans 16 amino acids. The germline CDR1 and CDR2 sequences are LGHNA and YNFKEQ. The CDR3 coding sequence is TGTGCCAGCAGCCAAGAAGGAACGGGGGCTACCTACGAGCAGTACTTC. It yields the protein CASSQEGTGATYEQYF.

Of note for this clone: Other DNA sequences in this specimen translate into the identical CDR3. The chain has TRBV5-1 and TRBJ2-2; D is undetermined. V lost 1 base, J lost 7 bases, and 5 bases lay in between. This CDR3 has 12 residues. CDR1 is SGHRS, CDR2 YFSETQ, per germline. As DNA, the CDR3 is TGCGCCAGCAGCTTGAACCTCGGGGAGCTGTTTTTT. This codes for CASSLNLGELFF.

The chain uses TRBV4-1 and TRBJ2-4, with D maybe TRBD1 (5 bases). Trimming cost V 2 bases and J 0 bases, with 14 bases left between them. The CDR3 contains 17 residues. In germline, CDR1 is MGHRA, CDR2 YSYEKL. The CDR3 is CASSQPQGQLAKNIQYF. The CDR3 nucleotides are TGCGCCAGCAGCCAACCCCAGGGCCAGCTAGCCAAAAACATTCAGTACTTC.

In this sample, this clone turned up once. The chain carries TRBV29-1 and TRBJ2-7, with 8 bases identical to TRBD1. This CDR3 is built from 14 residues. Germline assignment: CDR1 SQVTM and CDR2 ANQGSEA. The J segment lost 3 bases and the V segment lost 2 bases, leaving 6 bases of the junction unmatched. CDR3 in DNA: TGCAGCGTTGAATTTTTGGACAGGGACTACGAGCAGTACTTC. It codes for CSVEFLDRDYEQYF.

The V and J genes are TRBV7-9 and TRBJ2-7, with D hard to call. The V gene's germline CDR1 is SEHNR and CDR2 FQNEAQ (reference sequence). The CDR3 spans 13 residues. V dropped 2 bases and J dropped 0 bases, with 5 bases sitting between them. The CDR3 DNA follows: TGTGCCAGCAGCTTACAGAGCTCCTACGAGCAGTACTTC. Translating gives CASSLQSSYEQYF.

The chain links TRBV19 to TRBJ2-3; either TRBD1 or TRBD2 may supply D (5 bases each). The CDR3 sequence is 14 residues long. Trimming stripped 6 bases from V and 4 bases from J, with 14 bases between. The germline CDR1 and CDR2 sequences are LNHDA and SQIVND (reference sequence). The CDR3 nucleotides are TGTGCCAGTAGCCCGCGTGGGGACCCAGATACGCAGTATTTT. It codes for CASSPRGDPDTQYF.

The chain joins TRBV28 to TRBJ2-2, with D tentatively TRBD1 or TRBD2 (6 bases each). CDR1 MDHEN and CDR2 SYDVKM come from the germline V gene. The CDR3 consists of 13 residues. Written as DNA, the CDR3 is TGTGGCAGTTACAGGGAGGACACCGGGGAGCTGTTTTTT. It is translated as CGSYREDTGELFF.

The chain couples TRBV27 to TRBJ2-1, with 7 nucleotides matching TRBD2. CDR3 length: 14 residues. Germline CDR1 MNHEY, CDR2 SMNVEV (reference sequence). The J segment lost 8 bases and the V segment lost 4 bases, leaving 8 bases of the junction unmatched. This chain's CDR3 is CASSSRLARDEQFF. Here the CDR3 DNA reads TGTGCCAGCAGTTCCCGACTAGCTCGAGATGAGCAGTTCTTC.

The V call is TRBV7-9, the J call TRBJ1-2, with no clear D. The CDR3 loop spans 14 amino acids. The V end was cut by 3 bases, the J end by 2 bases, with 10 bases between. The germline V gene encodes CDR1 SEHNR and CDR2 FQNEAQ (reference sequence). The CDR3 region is CASSFHGGNYGYTF. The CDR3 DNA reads TGTGCCAGCAGCTTTCACGGAGGGAACTATGGCTACACCTTC.

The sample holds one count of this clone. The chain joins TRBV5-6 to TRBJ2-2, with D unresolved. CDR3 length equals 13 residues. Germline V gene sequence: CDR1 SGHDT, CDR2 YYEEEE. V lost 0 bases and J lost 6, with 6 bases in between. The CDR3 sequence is CASSLGQSGELFF. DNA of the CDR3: TGTGCCAGCAGCTTGGGACAATCCGGGGAGCTGTTTTTT.

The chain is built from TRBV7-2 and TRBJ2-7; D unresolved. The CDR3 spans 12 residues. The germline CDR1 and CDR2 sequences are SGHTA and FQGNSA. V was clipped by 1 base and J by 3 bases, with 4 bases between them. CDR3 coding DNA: TGTGCCAGCAGCTTAGGAGTCTACGAGCAGTACTTC. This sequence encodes CASSLGVYEQYF.

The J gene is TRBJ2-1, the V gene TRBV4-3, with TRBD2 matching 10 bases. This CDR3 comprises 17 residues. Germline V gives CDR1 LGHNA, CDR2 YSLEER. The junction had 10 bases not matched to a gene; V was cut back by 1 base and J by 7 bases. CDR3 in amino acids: CASSQVRSGGISNEQFF. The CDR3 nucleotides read TGCGCCAGCAGCCAAGTACGTAGCGGGGGGATTTCGAATGAGCAGTTCTTC.

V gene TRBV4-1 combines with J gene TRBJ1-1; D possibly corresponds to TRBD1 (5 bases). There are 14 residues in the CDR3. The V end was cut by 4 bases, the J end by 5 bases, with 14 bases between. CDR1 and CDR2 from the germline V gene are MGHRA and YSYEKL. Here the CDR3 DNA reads TGCGCCAGCAGCCTTGTGGGGGTAATGACTGAAGCTTTCTTT. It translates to CASSLVGVMTEAFF.

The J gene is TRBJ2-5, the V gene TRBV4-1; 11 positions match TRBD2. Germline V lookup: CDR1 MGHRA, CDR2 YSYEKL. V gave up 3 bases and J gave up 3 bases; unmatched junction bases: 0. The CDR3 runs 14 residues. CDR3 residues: CASSQGLAEETQYF. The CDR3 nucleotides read TGCGCCAGCAGCCAGGGACTAGCGGAAGAGACCCAGTACTTC.

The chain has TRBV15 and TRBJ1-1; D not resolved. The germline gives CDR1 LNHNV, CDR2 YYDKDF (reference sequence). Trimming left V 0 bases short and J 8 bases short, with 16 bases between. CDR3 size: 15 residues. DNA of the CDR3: TGTGCCACCAGCAGAGATCCCTCTACGATGGGAGAAGCTTTCTTT. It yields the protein CATSRDPSTMGEAFF.

CDR3 bases: TGCGCCAGCAGCTTGGTTCCTAGCGGGGGGGCCTCGGTGGTCAATGAGCAGTTCTTC. As protein: CASSLVPSGGASVVNEQFF. V and J are TRBV5-1 and TRBJ2-1; TRBD2 aligns across 12 bases. The V and J ends lost 0 bases and 6 bases, in that order; junction bases with no gene match: 13. This CDR3 is built from 19 residues. Germline CDR1 is SGHRS and CDR2 is YFSETQ.

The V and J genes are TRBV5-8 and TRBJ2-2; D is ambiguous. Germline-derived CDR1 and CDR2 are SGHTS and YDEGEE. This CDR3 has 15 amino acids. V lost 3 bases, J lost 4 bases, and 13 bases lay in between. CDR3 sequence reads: CASSSNPGATGELFF. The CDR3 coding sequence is TGTGCCAGCAGCTCCAACCCAGGAGCCACCGGGGAGCTGTTTTTT.

The CDR3 DNA is TGCGCCAGCAGCTTGCGGGACTACAACACAGATACGCAGTATTTT. It encodes CASSLRDYNTDTQYF. V and J are TRBV5-1 and TRBJ2-3, with 7 bases lining up with TRBD2. Trimming cost V 1 base and J 2 bases; bases outside gene matches: 4. CDR1 is SGHRS, CDR2 YFSETQ, per germline. The CDR3 length is 15 residues.

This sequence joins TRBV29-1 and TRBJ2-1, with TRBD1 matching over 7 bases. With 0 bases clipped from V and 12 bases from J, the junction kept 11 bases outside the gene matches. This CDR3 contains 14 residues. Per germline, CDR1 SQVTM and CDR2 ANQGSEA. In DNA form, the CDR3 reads TGCAGCGTTGAAGATGATAGAGGGGGCCTAGGGCAGTTCTTC. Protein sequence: CSVEDDRGGLGQFF.

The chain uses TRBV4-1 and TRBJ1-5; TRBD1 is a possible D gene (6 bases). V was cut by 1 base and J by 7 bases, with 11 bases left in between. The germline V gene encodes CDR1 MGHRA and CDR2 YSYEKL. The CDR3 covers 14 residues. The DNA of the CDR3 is TGCGCCAGCAGCCAAGGGGGGCTGGGACAGCCCCAGCATTTT. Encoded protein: CASSQGGLGQPQHF.

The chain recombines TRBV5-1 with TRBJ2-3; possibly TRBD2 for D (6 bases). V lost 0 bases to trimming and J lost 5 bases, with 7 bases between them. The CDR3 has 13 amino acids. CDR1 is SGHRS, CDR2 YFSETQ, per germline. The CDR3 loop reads CASSLAGRDTQYF. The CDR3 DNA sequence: TGCGCCAGCAGCTTGGCCGGGAGAGATACGCAGTATTTT.